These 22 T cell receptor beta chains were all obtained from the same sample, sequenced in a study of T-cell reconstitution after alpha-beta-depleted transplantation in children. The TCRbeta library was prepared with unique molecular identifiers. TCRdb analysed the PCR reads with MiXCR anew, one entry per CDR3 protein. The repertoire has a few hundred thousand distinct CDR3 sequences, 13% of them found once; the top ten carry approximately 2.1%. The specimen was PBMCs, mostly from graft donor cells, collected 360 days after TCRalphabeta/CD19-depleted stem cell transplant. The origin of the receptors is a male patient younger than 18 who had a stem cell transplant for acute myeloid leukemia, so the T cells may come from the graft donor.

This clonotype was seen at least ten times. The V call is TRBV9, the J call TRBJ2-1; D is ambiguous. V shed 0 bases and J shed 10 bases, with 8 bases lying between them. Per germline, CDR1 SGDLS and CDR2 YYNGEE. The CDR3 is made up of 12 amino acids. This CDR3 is CASSVGAMEQFF. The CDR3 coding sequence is TGTGCCAGCAGCGTAGGAGCAATGGAGCAGTTCTTC.

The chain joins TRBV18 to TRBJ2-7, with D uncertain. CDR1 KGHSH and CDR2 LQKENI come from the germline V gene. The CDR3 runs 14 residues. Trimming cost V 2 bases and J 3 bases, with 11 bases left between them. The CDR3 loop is CASSPMKVGYEQYF. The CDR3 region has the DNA TGTGCCAGCTCACCAATGAAGGTCGGCTACGAGCAGTACTTC.

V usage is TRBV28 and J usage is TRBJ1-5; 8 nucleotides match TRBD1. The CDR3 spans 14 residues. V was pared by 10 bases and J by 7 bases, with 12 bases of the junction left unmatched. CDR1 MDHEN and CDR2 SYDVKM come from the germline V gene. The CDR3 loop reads CATESTGEVQPQHF. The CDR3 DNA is TGTGCCACCGAGTCGACAGGGGAGGTGCAGCCCCAGCATTTT.

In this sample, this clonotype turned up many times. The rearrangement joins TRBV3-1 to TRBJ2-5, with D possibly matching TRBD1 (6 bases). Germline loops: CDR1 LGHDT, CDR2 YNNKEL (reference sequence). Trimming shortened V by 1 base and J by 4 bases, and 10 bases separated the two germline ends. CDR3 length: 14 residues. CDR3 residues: CASSQGQGRETQYF. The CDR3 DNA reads TGTGCCAGCAGCCAAGGGCAGGGGCGAGAGACCCAGTACTTC.

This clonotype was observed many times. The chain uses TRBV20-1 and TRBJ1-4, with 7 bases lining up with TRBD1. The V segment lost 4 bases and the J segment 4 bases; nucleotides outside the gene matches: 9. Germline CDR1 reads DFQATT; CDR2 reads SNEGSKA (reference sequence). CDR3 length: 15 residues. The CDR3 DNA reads TGCAGTGCTATACTCCTGACAGGGCTTAATGAAAAACTGTTTTTT. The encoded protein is CSAILLTGLNEKLFF.

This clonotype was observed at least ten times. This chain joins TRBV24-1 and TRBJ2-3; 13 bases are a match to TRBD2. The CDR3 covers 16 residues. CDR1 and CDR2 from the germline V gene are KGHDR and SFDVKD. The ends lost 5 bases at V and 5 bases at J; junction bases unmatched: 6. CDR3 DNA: TGTGCCACCAGTGCCTTACTAGCGGGAGGGAGAGATACGCAGTATTTT. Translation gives CATSALLAGGRDTQYF.

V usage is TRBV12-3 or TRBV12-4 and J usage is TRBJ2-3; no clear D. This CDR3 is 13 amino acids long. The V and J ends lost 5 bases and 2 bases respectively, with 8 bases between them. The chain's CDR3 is CASSPPYTDTQYF. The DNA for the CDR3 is TGTGCCAGCAGTCCCCCTTACACAGATACGCAGTATTTT.

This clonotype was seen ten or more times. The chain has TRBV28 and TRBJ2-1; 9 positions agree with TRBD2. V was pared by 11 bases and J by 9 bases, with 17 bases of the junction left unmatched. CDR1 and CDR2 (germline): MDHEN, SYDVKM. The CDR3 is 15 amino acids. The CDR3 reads CASENHSGSMGEQFF. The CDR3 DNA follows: TGTGCCTCCGAAAACCATAGCGGGAGTATGGGTGAGCAGTTCTTC.

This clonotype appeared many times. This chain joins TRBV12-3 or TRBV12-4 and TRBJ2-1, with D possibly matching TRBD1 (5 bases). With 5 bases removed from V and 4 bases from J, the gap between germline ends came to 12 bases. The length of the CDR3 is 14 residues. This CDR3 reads CASSMDNTYNEQFF. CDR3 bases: TGTGCCAGCAGTATGGACAACACATACAATGAGCAGTTCTTC.

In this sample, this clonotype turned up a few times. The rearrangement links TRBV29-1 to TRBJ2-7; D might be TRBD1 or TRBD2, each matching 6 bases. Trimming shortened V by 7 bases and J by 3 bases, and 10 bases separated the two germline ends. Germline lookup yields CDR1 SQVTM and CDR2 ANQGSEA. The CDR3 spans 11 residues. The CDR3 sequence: CSAEGGYEQYF. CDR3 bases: TGCAGCGCCGAGGGGGGCTACGAGCAGTACTTC.

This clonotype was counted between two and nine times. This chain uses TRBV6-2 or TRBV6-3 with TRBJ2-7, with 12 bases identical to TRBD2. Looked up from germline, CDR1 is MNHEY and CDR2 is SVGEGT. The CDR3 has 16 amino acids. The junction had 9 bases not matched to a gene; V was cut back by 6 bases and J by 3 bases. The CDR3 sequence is CASRLPSSGRVYEQYF. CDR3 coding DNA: TGTGCCAGCAGACTACCTTCTAGCGGGAGGGTCTACGAGCAGTACTTC.

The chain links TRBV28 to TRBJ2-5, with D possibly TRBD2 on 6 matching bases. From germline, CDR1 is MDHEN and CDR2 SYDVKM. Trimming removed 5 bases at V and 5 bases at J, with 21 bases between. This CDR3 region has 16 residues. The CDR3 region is CASSPVRPTSGETQYF. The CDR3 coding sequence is TGTGCCAGCAGTCCAGTGCGGCCTACGAGCGGGGAGACCCAGTACTTC.

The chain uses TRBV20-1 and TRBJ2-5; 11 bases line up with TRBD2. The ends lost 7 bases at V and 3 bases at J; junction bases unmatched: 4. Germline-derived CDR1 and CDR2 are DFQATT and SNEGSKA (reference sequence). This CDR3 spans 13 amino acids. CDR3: CSDETSGKETQYF. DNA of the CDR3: TGCAGTGACGAGACTAGCGGGAAAGAGACCCAGTACTTC.

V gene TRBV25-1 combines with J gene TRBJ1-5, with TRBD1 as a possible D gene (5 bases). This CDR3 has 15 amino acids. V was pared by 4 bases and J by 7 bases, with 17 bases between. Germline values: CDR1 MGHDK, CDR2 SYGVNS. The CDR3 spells CASSVRGGVGQPQHF. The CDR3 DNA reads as TGTGCCAGCAGTGTTCGGGGAGGGGTAGGGCAGCCCCAGCATTTT.

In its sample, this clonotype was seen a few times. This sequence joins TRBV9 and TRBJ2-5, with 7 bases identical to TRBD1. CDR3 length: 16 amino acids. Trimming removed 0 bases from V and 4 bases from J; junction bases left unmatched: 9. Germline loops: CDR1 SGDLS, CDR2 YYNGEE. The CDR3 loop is CASSVAGTVSRETQYF. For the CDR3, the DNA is TGTGCCAGCAGCGTAGCAGGGACAGTATCCCGAGAGACCCAGTACTTC.

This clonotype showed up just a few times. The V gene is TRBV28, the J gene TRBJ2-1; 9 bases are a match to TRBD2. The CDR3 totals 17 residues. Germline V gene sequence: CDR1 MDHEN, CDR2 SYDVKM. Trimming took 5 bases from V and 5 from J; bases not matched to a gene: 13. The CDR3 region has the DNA TGTGCCAGCAGTCCCGCTGGGGTAGCGGGAGCGAACAATGAGCAGTTCTTC. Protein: CASSPAGVAGANNEQFF.

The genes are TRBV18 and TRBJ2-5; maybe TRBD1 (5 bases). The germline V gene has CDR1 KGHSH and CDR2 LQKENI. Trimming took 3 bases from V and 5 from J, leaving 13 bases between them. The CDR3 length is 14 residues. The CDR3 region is CASSPRQGHETQYF. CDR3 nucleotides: TGTGCCAGCTCACCTCGGCAGGGCCACGAGACCCAGTACTTC.

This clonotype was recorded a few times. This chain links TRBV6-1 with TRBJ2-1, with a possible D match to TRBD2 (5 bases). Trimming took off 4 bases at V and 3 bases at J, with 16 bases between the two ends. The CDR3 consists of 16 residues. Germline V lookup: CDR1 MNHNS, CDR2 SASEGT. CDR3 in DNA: TGTGCCAGCAGTGTGAAGGTAGAGGGCAGCTACAATGAGCAGTTCTTC. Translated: CASSVKVEGSYNEQFF.

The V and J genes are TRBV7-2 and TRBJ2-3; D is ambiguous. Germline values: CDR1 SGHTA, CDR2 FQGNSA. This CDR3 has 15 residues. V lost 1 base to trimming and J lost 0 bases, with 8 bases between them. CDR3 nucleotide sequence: TGTGCCAGCAGCTTAGACTCCTCTAGCACAGATACGCAGTATTTT. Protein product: CASSLDSSSTDTQYF.

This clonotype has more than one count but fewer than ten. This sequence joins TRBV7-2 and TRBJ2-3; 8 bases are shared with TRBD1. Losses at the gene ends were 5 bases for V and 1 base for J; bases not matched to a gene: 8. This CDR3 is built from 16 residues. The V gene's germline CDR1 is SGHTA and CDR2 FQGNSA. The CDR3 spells CASSPTGGPRTDTQYF. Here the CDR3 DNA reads TGTGCCAGCAGCCCCACAGGGGGTCCTCGCACAGATACGCAGTATTTT.

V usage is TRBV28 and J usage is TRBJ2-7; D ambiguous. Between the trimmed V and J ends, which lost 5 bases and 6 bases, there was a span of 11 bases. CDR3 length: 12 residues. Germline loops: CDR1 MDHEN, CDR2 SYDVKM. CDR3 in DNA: TGTGCCAGCAGTCACCTAAGGTTCGAGCAGTACTTC. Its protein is CASSHLRFEQYF.

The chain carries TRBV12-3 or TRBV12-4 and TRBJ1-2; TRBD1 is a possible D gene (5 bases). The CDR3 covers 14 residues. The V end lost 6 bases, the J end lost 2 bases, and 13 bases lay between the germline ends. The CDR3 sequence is CASSMRQMNYGYTF. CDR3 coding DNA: TGTGCCAGCAGCATGCGACAGATGAACTATGGCTACACCTTC.